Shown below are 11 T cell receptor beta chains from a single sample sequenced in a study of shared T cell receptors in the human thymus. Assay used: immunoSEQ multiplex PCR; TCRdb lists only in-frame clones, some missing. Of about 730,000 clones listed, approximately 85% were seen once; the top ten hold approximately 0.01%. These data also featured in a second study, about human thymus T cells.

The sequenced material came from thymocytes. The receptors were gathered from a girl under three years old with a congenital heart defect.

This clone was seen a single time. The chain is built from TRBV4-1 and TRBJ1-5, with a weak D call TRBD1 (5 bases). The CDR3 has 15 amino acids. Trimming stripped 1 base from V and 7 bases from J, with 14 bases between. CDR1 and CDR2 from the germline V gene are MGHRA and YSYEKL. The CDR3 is CASSQVGGAGQPQHF. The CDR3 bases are TGCGCCAGCAGCCAAGTGGGCGGGGCCGGGCAGCCCCAGCATTTT.

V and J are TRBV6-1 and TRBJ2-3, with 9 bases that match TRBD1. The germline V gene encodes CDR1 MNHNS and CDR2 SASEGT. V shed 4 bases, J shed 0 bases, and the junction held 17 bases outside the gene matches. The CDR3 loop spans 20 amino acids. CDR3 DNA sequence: TGTGCCAGCAGTGCTTCATGGGGACAGGGTAATTTCCCTAGCACAGATACGCAGTATTTT. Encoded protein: CASSASWGQGNFPSTDTQYF.

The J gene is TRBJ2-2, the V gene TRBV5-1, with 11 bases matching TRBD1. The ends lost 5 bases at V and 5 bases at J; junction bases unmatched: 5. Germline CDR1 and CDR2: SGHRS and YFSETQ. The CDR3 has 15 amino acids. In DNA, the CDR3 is TGCGCCAGCAGAGGGACAGGGGGAAAGACCGGGGAGCTGTTTTTT. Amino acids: CASRGTGGKTGELFF.

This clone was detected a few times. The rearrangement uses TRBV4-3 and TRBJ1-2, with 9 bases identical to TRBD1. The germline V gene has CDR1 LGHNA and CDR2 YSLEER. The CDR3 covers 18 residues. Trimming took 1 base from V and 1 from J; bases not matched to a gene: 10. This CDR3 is CASSQGRTGEANNYGYTF. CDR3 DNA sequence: TGCGCCAGCAGCCAAGGGAGGACAGGGGAGGCTAATAACTATGGCTACACCTTC.

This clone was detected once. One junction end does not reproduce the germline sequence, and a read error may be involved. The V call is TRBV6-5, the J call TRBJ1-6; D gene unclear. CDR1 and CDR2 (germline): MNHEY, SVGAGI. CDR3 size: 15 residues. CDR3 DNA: TGTGCCAGCAGTTACCTCACGTCCTATAATTCCCCCCTCCACTTT. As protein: CASSYLTSYNSPLHF.

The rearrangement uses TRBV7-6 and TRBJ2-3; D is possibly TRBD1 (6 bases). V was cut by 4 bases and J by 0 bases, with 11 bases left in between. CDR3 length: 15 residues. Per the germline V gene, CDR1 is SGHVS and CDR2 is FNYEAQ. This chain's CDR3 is CASSSRQASTDTQYF. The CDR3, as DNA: TGTGCCAGCAGCTCCCGACAGGCCAGCACAGATACGCAGTATTTT. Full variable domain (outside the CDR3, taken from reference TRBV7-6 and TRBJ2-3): GAGVSQSPRYKVTKRGQDVALRCDPISGHVSLYWYRQALGQGPEFLTYFNYEAQQDKSGLPNDRFSAERPEGSISTLTIQRTEQRDSAMYRCASSSRQASTDTQYFGPGTRLTVL.

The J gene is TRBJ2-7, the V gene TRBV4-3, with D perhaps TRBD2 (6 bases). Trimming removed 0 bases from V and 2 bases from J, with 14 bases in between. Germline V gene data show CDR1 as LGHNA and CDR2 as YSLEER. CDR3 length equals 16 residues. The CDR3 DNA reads TGCGCCAGCAGCCAAGAAGCGGGCTCCCGCACCTACGAGCAGTACTTC. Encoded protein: CASSQEAGSRTYEQYF.

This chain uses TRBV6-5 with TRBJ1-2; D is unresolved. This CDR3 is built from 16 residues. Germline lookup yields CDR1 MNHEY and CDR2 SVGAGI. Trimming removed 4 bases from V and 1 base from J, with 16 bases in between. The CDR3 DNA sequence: TGTGCCAGCAGTTCCCCCGGGGTGGGCGTTAACTATGGCTACACCTTC. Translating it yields CASSSPGVGVNYGYTF.

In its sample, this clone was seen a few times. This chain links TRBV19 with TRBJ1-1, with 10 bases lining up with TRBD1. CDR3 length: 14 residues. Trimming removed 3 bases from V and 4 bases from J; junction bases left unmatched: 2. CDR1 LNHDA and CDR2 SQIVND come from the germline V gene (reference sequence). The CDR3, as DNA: TGTGCCAGTAGTATGGACAGGGGGGCCACTGAAGCTTTCTTT. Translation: CASSMDRGATEAFF.

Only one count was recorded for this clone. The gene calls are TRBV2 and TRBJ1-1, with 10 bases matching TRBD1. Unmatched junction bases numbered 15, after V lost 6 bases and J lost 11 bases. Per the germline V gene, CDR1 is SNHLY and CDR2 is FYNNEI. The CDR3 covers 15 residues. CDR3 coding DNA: TGTGCCAGCAGCCGACCGGGACAGGGGATGATAGGGGCTTTCTTT. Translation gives CASSRPGQGMIGAFF.

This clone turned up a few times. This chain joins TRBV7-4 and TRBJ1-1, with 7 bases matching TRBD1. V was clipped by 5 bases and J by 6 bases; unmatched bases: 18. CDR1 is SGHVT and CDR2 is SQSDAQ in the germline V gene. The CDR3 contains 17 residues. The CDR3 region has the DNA TGTGCCAGCAGCCTCGAAACCGACAGGGAAGGTAGGGCTGAAGCTTTCTTT. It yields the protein CASSLETDREGRAEAFF.